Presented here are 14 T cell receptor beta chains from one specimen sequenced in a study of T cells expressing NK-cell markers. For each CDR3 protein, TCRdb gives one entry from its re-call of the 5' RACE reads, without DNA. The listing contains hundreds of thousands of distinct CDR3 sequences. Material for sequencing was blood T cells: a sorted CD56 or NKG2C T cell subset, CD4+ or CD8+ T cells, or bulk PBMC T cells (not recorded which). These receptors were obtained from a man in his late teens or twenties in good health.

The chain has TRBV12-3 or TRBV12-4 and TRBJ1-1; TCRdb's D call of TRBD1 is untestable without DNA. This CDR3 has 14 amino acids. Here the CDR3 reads CASSFDIQVSEAFF.

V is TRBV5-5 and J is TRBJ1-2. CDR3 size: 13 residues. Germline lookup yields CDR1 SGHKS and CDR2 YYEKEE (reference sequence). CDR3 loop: CASSLREPYGYTF. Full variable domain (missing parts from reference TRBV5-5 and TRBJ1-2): DAGVTQSPTHLIKTRGQQVTLRCSPISGHKSVSWYQQVLGQGPQFIFQYYEKEERGRGNFPDRFSARQFPNYSSELNVNALLLGDSALYLCASSLREPYGYTFGSGTRLTVV.

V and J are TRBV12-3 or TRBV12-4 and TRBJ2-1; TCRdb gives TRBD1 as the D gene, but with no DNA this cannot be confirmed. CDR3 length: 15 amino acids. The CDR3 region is CASSRGTSVYNEQFF.

The CDR3: CAIKGQGGTGELFF. The rearrangement uses TRBV10-3 and TRBJ2-2; TCRdb's assignment of TRBD1 cannot be checked, as there is no DNA. The CDR3 loop spans 14 amino acids. Germline V gene sequence: CDR1 ENHRY, CDR2 SYGVKD.

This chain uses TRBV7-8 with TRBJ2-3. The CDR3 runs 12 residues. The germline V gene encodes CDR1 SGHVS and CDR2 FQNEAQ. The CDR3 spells CASSSNGLGQYF.

CDR3 protein: CASSDIGFSPLHF. This chain uses TRBV6-1 with TRBJ1-6. The CDR3 is 13 amino acids. CDR1 and CDR2 (germline): MNHNS, SASEGT.

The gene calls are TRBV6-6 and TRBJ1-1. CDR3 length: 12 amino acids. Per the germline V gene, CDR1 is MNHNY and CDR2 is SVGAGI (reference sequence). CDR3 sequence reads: CASRGGPSGAFF.

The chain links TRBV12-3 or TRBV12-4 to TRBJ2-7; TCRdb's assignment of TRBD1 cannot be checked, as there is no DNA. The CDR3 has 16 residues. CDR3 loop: CASSFGTGILDYEQYF.

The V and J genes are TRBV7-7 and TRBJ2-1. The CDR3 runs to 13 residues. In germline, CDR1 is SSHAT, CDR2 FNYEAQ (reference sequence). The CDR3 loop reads CASSLGLREEQFF.

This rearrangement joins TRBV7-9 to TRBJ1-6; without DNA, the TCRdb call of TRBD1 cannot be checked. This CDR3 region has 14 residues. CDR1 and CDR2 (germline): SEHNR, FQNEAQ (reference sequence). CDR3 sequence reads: CASSLKQANSPLHF.

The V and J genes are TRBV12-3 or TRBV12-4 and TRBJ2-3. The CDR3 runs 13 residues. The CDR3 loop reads CASRRTSTDTQYF.

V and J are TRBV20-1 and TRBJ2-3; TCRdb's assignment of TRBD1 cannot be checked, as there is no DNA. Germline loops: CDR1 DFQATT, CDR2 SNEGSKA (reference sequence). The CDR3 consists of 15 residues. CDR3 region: CSASRGHQSTDTQYF.

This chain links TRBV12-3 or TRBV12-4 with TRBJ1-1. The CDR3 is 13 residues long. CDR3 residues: CASRIGVRSEAFF.

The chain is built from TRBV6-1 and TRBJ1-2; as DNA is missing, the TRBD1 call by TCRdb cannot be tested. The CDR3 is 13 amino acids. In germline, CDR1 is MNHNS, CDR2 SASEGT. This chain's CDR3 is CASSARGEGGYTF.